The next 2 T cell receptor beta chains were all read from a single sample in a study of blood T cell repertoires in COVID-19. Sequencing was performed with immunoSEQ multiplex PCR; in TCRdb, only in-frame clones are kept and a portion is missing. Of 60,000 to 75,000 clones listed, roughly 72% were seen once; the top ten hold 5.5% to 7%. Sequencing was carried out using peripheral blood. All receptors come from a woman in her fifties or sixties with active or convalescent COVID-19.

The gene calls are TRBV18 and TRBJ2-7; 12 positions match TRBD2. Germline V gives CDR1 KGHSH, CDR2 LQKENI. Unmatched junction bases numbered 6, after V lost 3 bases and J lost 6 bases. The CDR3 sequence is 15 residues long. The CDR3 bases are TGTGCCAGCTCACCCCCCCTAGCGGGAGGGGGCGAGCAGTACTTC. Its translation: CASSPPLAGGGEQYF.

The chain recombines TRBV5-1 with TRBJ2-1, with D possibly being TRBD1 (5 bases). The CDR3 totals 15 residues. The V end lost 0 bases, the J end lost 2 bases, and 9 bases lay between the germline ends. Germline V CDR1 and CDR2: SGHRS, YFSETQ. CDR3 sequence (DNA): TGCGCCAGCAGCTTGGAGGGGATCACCTACAATGAGCAGTTCTTC. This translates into CASSLEGITYNEQFF.